The clone carrying this TCR beta chain was seen only once. The germline V and J ends were trimmed by 7 bases and 8 bases, with 12 bases remaining between them. This CDR3 region has 12 residues. Regarding time point: pre-sensitization, week 0. Stated treatment: therapeutic diphenylcyclopropenone sensitization with weekly scalp DPC. This sample stems from a study of human T cells and chemical hapten exposure. TCRdb reprocessed the RACE reads via MiXCR and lists one record per CDR3 protein. This table has about 270,000 distinct CDR3 sequences, around 7.7% appearing once. The clonotype originates from a man aged 18 to 35 with alopecia areata. Some clones in this sample may be carry-over from other donors' samples. This material consisted of whole blood, taken in connection with sensitization to the hapten diphenylcyclopropenone (DPC). The chain has TRBV12-3 or TRBV12-4 and TRBJ2-1; D is undetermined. CDR3 sequence reads: CASTKRRDEQFF. The CDR3 nucleotides read TGTGCCAGCACAAAACGTCGGGATGAGCAGTTCTTC.